This is a list of T cell receptor beta chains from one sample in a study of molecular identifiers for immune sequencing clone quantification. TCRdb processed the PCR reads anew with MiXCR; each CDR3 protein has one entry. The sample shows under 100,000 distinct CDR3 sequences, nearly 25% of them seen only once. The sequencing sample was made of naive CD8+ T cells from blood, with Jurkat cell RNA spiked in. The receptors originated from a human donor in good health. Some libraries in this study had Jurkat cell RNA spiked in. Each CDR3 is given with its conserved first and last residue. D genes are given only for firm matches. The size field is filled for only some rows; it gives once, few, many or a size class.

cdr3_aa,cdr3_nt,j_call,d_call,clone_size,v_call
CASSTPGTSGDHEQFF,TGTGCCAGCAGTACGCCCGGGACTAGCGGGGACCATGAGCAGTTCTTC,TRBJ2-1,TRBD2,few,TRBV12-3/TRBV12-4
CASSFSLASNTQYF,TGTGCCAGCAGTTTTAGCCTAGCGTCAAATACGCAGTATTTT,TRBJ2-3,NA,many,TRBV12-3/TRBV12-4
CASSYVLGLTEAFF,TGTGCCAGCAGTTACGTGTTGGGGCTCACTGAAGCTTTCTTT,TRBJ1-1,NA,many,TRBV6-2/TRBV6-3
CASSPPWDRGYYEQYF,TGTGCCAGCAGTCCACCGTGGGACAGGGGCTACTACGAGCAGTACTTC,TRBJ2-7,TRBD1,few,TRBV28
CASSSRQACTDTQYF,TGCGCCAGCAGCTCGCGACAGGCGTGTACAGATACGCAGTATTTT,TRBJ2-3,NA,once,TRBV5-1
CASHGTGVYVQYF,TGTGCCAGCCACGGGACAGGGGTCTACGTGCAGTACTTC,TRBJ2-7,TRBD1,few,TRBV28
CASSLRVAGLTDTQYF,TGTGCCAGCAGCTTACGTGTAGCGGGGCTCACAGATACGCAGTATTTT,TRBJ2-3,TRBD2,many,TRBV7-8
CASSQDLRVSGEQYF,TGTGCCAGCAGCCAAGATTTGAGGGTTTCAGGCGAGCAGTACTTC,TRBJ2-7,NA,NA,TRBV3-1
CSVEDRCEQYF,TGCAGCGTTGAAGACAGGTGCGAGCAGTACTTC,TRBJ2-7,NA,once,TRBV29-1
CAIRVEEEGAEAFF,TGTGCCATCCGGGTCGAGGAGGAGGGAGCTGAAGCTTTCTTT,TRBJ1-1,NA,NA,TRBV10-3
CASSLGLNSPLHF,TGTGCCAGCAGTTTAGGATTAAATTCACCCCTCCACTTT,TRBJ1-6,NA,NA,TRBV27
CASRPARGAGEGDTQYF,TGTGCCAGCAGGCCGGCTCGAGGAGCCGGAGAAGGAGATACGCAGTATTTT,TRBJ2-3,NA,NA,TRBV27
CSGTGIRNIQYF,TGCAGCGGGACAGGGATCCGAAACATTCAGTACTTC,TRBJ2-4,TRBD1,many,TRBV29-1
CASSSRGLAGVYEQYF,TGTGCCAGCAGTTCCAGGGGACTAGCGGGAGTGTACGAGCAGTACTTC,TRBJ2-7,TRBD2,NA,TRBV27
CASSSNLDRGLADTQYF,TGCGCCAGCAGCTCGAACCTGGACAGGGGCCTGGCAGATACGCAGTATTTT,TRBJ2-3,TRBD1,many,TRBV5-1
CASSQDWGSYEQYF,TGTGCCAGCAGCCAAGATTGGGGGAGCTACGAGCAGTACTTC,TRBJ2-7,NA,many,TRBV4-2
CATAPSVWGTEAFF,TGTGCCACCGCCCCATCCGTTTGGGGCACTGAAGCTTTCTTT,TRBJ1-1,NA,many,TRBV5-6
CSARVLAGTVDTQYF,TGCAGTGCTAGAGTACTAGCGGGGACAGTAGATACGCAGTATTTT,TRBJ2-3,TRBD2,many,TRBV20-1
CAGNPWAGSYEQYF,TGCGCCGGCAACCCTTGGGCGGGCTCCTACGAGCAGTACTTC,TRBJ2-7,NA,NA,TRBV5-1
CASSMGFGGYEQYF,TGTGCCAGTAGTATGGGTTTTGGGGGCTACGAGCAGTACTTC,TRBJ2-7,NA,few,TRBV19
CAIRSSSNTGELFF,TGTGCCATCAGATCTAGCAGCAACACCGGGGAGCTGTTTTTT,TRBJ2-2,NA,NA,TRBV10-3
CASSRYLAGGNTGELFF,TGTGCCAGCAGCCGATATCTAGCGGGAGGGAACACCGGGGAGCTGTTTTTT,TRBJ2-2,TRBD2,many,TRBV5-5
CASSIFSTASVSDTQYF,TGTGCCAGTAGTATCTTCTCGACAGCCTCGGTGTCAGATACGCAGTATTTT,TRBJ2-3,NA,few,TRBV19
CASSAATGGNLMTQYF,TGTGCCAGTAGTGCAGCGACAGGGGGCAATTTGATGACCCAGTACTTC,TRBJ2-5,TRBD1,few,TRBV19
CASSLLVGAKTEAFF,TGTGCCAGCAGCTTATTAGTCGGAGCGAAAACTGAAGCTTTCTTT,TRBJ1-1,NA,few,TRBV7-9
CATSRDMTTGALFF,TGTGCCACCAGCCGGGACATGACCACCGGGGCGCTGTTTTTT,TRBJ2-2,NA,NA,TRBV24-1
CASSPGRRSTGELFF,TGTGCCAGTAGTCCGGGACGTCGAAGCACCGGGGAGCTGTTTTTT,TRBJ2-2,NA,NA,TRBV19
CASSPPEDTYEQYF,TGTGCCAGCTCACCACCGGAGGATACCTACGAGCAGTACTTC,TRBJ2-7,NA,NA,TRBV18
CASSREGQVALGNTIYF,TGCGCCAGCAGCCGCGAAGGGCAGGTAGCTCTTGGAAACACCATATATTTT,TRBJ1-3,NA,many,TRBV4-3
CASSYSVNAGDTEAFF,TGTGCCAGCAGTTACTCGGTAAACGCGGGGGACACTGAAGCTTTCTTT,TRBJ1-1,NA,NA,TRBV6-2/TRBV6-3
CSAGVNTEAFF,TGCAGTGCTGGAGTGAACACTGAAGCTTTCTTT,TRBJ1-1,NA,many,TRBV20-1
CAWNGQGLETQYF,TGTGCCTGGAATGGACAGGGGCTAGAGACCCAGTACTTC,TRBJ2-5,TRBD1,few,TRBV30
CSVVRANTGELFF,TGCAGCGTTGTAAGGGCGAACACCGGGGAGCTGTTTTTT,TRBJ2-2,NA,many,TRBV29-1
CASSPGRKETQYF,TGTGCCAGCAGTCCCGGGAGGAAAGAGACCCAGTACTTC,TRBJ2-5,TRBD2,many,TRBV28
CSVGLVSYNEQFF,TGCAGCGTTGGGCTGGTCTCCTACAATGAGCAGTTCTTC,TRBJ2-1,NA,once,TRBV29-1